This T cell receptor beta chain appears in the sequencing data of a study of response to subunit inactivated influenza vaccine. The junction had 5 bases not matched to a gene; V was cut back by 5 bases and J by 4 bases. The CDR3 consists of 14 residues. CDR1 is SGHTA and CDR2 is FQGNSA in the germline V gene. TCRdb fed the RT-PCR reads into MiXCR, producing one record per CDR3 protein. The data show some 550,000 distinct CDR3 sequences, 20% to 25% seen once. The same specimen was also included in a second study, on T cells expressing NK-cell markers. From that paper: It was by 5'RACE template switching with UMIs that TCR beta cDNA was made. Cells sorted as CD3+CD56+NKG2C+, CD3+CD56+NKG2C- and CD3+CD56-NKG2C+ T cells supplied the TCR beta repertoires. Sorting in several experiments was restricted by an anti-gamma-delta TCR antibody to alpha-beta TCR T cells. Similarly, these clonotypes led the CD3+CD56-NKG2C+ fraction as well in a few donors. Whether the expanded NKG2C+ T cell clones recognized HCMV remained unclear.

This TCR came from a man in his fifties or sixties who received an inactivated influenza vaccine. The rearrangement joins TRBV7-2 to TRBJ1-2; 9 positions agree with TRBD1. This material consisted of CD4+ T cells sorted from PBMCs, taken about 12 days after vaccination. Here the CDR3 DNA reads TGTGCCAGCAGCCCCACAGGGGGCGTCTATGGCTACACCTTC. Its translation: CASSPTGGVYGYTF.